This T cell receptor beta chain is drawn from a study of tumor-infiltrating lymphocytes in primary liver carcinoma. Study details: Participating patients were men and women between 30 and 69 years old. Samples produced roughly 3.65 to 8 million productive TCRbeta reads, comparable across tissue types.

The V gene lost 7 bases and the J gene lost 12 bases, with 24 bases spanning the gap. The CDR3 spans 14 residues. Without any cell sorting, about 19-32 mg of bulk tissue yielded co-extracted RNA and DNA. There were over 85% viable tumor cells in every single sample of tumor. The authors made TCR beta cDNA from approximately 490 ng total RNA with a constant-region primer. Sequencing libraries for TCR beta derived from three nested multiplex PCR rounds that used slightly modified ARM-PCR. PCR rounds one and two used TRBV1-TRBV30 forward primers with a C-beta reverse primer for roughly 9 cycles each. TCRdb independently ran MiXCR on the multiplex PCR reads; one entry per CDR3 protein. The sample has about 200,000 distinct CDR3 sequences; over 80% are singletons.

This clonotype originated in a man aged 40-50 years with primary liver carcinoma and hepatitis B virus infection. Sequencing input: tumor tissue from primary liver carcinoma. The V call is TRBV12-3 or TRBV12-4, the J call TRBJ1-2; D is perhaps TRBD1 (6 bases). The CDR3: CASTLGGENYGHTF. The CDR3 DNA reads as TGTGCCAGCACCCTAGGGGGAGAAAACTATGGTCACACCTTC.